Below are 18 T cell receptor beta chains sequenced from a single sample in a study of blood T cells in healthy people across ages. Combining a sample-barcoded 5' primer with a J-beta primer mix, a second PCR ran for roughly 7 to 12 cycles. One entry per CDR3 protein results from TCRdb running MiXCR on the 5' RACE reads. The data show under 1,100,000 distinct CDR3 sequences, almost 25% seen once. These data also formed part of another study, on T cells of mothers and their children.

The sample comprised blood. The receptors here all came from a girl aged 2-9 years in good health.

This clonotype was observed a single time. J is TRBJ2-1 and V is TRBV27; 8 bases align to TRBD2. CDR3 size: 14 residues. Unmatched junction bases numbered 8, after V lost 6 bases and J lost 7 bases. CDR1 is MNHEY, CDR2 SMNVEV, per germline (reference sequence). This chain's CDR3 is CASRGLGVANEQFF. DNA of the CDR3: TGTGCCAGCAGGGGACTAGGGGTTGCGAATGAGCAGTTCTTC.

This clonotype was counted a few times. The rearrangement links TRBV4-3 to TRBJ1-1; D is unresolved. Germline lookup yields CDR1 LGHNA and CDR2 YSLEER. The CDR3 length is 11 residues. The V end lost 7 bases, the J end lost 6 bases, and 9 bases lay between the germline ends. The CDR3 bases are TGCGCCAGCAATTCCGGGGCTGAAGCTTTCTTT. Its translation: CASNSGAEAFF.

This chain uses TRBV28 with TRBJ2-7, with 8 bases fitting TRBD2. The CDR3 runs 10 residues. CDR1 and CDR2 (germline): MDHEN, SYDVKM. Unmatched junction bases numbered 2, after V lost 10 bases and J lost 6 bases. The CDR3 nucleotides are TGTGCCACTCTAGCGGGCGAGCAGTACTTC. Amino acid sequence: CATLAGEQYF. Full variable domain (outside the CDR3, taken from reference TRBV28 and TRBJ2-7): DVKVTQSSRYLVKRTGEKVFLECVQDMDHENMFWYRQDPGLGLRLIYFSYDVKMKEKGDIPEGYSVSREKKERFSLILESASTNQTSMYLCATLAGEQYFGPGTRLTVT.

This clonotype was counted between two and nine times. V is TRBV20-1 and J is TRBJ1-2; D ambiguous. The CDR3 loop spans 13 amino acids. Germline V lookup: CDR1 DFQATT, CDR2 SNEGSKA (reference sequence). The ends were cut back, 6 bases at V and 8 bases at J, with 19 bases in the middle. In DNA, the CDR3 is TGCAGTGCCCTATACCTAGGTCGAGGGGGCTACACCTTC. This translates into CSALYLGRGGYTF.

This clonotype showed up many times. This chain connects TRBV11-2 to TRBJ2-5; 8 bases are shared with TRBD1. V shed 1 base, J shed 5 bases, and the junction held 6 bases outside the gene matches. Germline V lookup: CDR1 SGHAT, CDR2 FQNNGV. There are 15 residues in the CDR3. The chain's CDR3 is CASSLGQGAGETQYF. CDR3 DNA: TGTGCCAGCAGCTTAGGTCAGGGGGCCGGGGAGACCCAGTACTTC.

V is TRBV24-1 and J is TRBJ2-5, with 7 bases that match TRBD2. The J call is doubtful: the DNA matches TRBJ2-7 better. This CDR3 comprises 17 residues. The germline CDR1 and CDR2 sequences are KGHDR and SFDVKD. This CDR3 reads CATSDTSRGRSSYEQYF. The CDR3 bases are TGTGCCACCAGTGATACCTCACGCGGGAGATCCTCCTACGAGCAGTACTTC.

V and J are TRBV28 and TRBJ2-5, with 8 bases aligning to TRBD2. The CDR3 contains 17 residues. The V and J ends lost 3 bases and 4 bases, in that order; junction bases with no gene match: 13. The germline V gene encodes CDR1 MDHEN and CDR2 SYDVKM. The CDR3 spells CASSFGRVDWGGETQYF. CDR3 coding DNA: TGTGCCAGCAGTTTCGGGAGGGTGGACTGGGGTGGAGAGACCCAGTACTTC. The full variable domain, its missing parts supplied by reference TRBV28 and TRBJ2-5, is DVKVTQSSRYLVKRTGEKVFLECVQDMDHENMFWYRQDPGLGLRLIYFSYDVKMKEKGDIPEGYSVSREKKERFSLILESASTNQTSMYLCASSFGRVDWGGETQYFGPGTRLLVL.

The V call is TRBV15, the J call TRBJ2-6; D not certain. The CDR3 is 17 residues long. Trimming pared 0 bases from V and 2 bases from J, leaving 11 bases between. From germline, CDR1 is LNHNV and CDR2 YYDKDF (reference sequence). The CDR3 nucleotides read TGTGCCACCAGCAGAGATGGCTGGACCGCTGGGGCCAACGTCCTGACTTTC. This translates into CATSRDGWTAGANVLTF. The variable domain in full, completed from reference TRBV15 and TRBJ2-6, reads DAMVIQNPRYQVTQFGKPVTLSCSQTLNHNVMYWYQQKSSQAPKLLFHYYDKDFNNEADTPDNFQSRRPNTSFCFLDIRSPGLGDTAMYLCATSRDGWTAGANVLTFGAGSRLTVL.

The chain couples TRBV27 to TRBJ2-7; D might be TRBD2 (5 bases). Trimming stripped 0 bases from V and 3 bases from J, with 9 bases between. This CDR3 is 14 amino acids long. The V gene's germline CDR1 is MNHEY and CDR2 SMNVEV (reference sequence). DNA of the CDR3: TGTGCCAGCAGTTTATCGAGCGGAGGCTACGAGCAGTACTTC. Its translation: CASSLSSGGYEQYF.

This clonotype was seen just once. This CDR3 is missing its conserved last phenylalanine or tryptophan, likely due to a read error. This chain joins TRBV9 and TRBJ1-2; D is uncertain. CDR1 SGDLS and CDR2 YYNGEE come from the germline V gene. The CDR3 is 12 residues long. Trimming removed 7 bases at V and 0 bases at J, with 7 bases between. The CDR3 is CASEGANYGYTL. Written as DNA, the CDR3 is TGTGCCAGCGAGGGAGCTAACTATGGCTACACCCTC.

This clonotype has ten or more counts. The V gene is TRBV7-3, the J gene TRBJ2-5; a weak D match, TRBD1 (6 bases). The CDR3 runs to 14 residues. The V gene's germline CDR1 is SGHTA and CDR2 FQGTGA. The V end was cut by 5 bases, the J end by 1 base, with 11 bases between. The DNA of the CDR3 is TGTGCCAGCAGCCCAGGGGACACCCAAGAGACCCAGTACTTC. This gives the protein CASSPGDTQETQYF.

The chain uses TRBV4-1 and TRBJ2-7; D perhaps matches TRBD1 (6 bases). The CDR3 consists of 15 residues. Germline CDR1 is MGHRA and CDR2 is YSYEKL. Trimming took off 1 base at V and 2 bases at J, with 12 bases between the two ends. CDR3 sequence: CASSQVADRTYEQYF. As DNA, the CDR3 is TGCGCCAGCAGCCAAGTAGCAGACAGGACCTACGAGCAGTACTTC.

This clonotype was counted only a few times. In DNA, the CDR3 is TGTGCCACCAGTGATTTAAAGAGCGGGAGTGCAGATACGCAGTATTTT. Translating gives CATSDLKSGSADTQYF. This chain joins TRBV24-1 and TRBJ2-3, with 8 bases identical to TRBD2. CDR3 length equals 16 residues. Germline loops: CDR1 KGHDR, CDR2 SFDVKD. V shed 1 base and J 4 bases; nucleotides not matched to a gene: 6.

There are a few counts of this clonotype. The chain recombines TRBV5-1 with TRBJ2-5, with 9 positions matching TRBD2. The ends lost 3 bases at V and 9 bases at J; junction bases unmatched: 15. The germline V gene encodes CDR1 SGHRS and CDR2 YFSETQ. The CDR3 runs 16 residues. The CDR3 loop reads CASSSASGMQDFAQYF. The CDR3 nucleotides are TGCGCCAGCAGCTCGGCTAGCGGGATGCAAGATTTCGCCCAGTACTTC.

The J gene is TRBJ2-1, the V gene TRBV29-1; TRBD2 matches at 7 bases. CDR1 and CDR2 (germline): SQVTM, ANQGSEA. The junction had 7 bases not matched to a gene; V was cut back by 2 bases and J by 6 bases. This CDR3 has 14 amino acids. The CDR3 nucleotides are TGCAGCGTTGAAATGGGACTACCTTCCAATGAGCAGTTCTTC. It yields the protein CSVEMGLPSNEQFF.

V and J are TRBV4-3 and TRBJ2-3; a weak D match, TRBD1 (5 bases). The CDR3 extends over 19 amino acids. V dropped 1 base and J dropped 2 bases, with 22 bases sitting between them. Germline CDR1 LGHNA, CDR2 YSLEER. CDR3 nucleotide sequence: TGCGCCAGCAGCCAAGGACGTAAGACTGGTACAGGATCCACAGATACGCAGTATTTT. Translated, it gives CASSQGRKTGTGSTDTQYF.

This clonotype came up once. The CDR3: CASRGGQITDTQYF. As DNA, the CDR3 is TGTGCCAGTAGGGGAGGACAGATCACAGATACGCAGTATTTT. This chain connects TRBV19 to TRBJ2-3; perhaps D is TRBD1 or TRBD2 (6 bases each). This CDR3 has 14 amino acids. The germline V gene encodes CDR1 LNHDA and CDR2 SQIVND (reference sequence). Trimming took 6 bases from V and 2 from J, leaving 12 bases between them.

This clonotype was detected a few times. V gene TRBV12-5 combines with J gene TRBJ2-5; TRBD1 aligns across 7 bases. V shed 2 bases and J 2 bases; nucleotides not matched to a gene: 14. CDR3 length: 18 amino acids. Germline CDR1 is LGHNT and CDR2 is FRNRAP. The CDR3 protein is CASGLYPWPRDSQETQYF. The DNA of the CDR3 is TGTGCTAGTGGTTTGTATCCCTGGCCTCGGGACAGTCAAGAGACCCAGTACTTC.